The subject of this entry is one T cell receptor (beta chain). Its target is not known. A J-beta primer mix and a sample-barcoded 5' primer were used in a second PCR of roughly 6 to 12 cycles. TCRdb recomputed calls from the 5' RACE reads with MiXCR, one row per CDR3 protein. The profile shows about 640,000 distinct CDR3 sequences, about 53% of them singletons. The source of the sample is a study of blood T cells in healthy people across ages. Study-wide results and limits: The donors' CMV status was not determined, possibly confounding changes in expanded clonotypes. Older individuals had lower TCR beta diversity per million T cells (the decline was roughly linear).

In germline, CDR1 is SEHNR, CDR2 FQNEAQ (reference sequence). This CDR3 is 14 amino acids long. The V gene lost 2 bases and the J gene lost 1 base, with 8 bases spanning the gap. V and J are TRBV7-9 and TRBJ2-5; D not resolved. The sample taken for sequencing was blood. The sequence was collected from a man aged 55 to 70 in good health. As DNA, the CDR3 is TGTGCCAGCAGCTTATTCGACGGCCAAGAGACCCAGTACTTC. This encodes CASSLFDGQETQYF.